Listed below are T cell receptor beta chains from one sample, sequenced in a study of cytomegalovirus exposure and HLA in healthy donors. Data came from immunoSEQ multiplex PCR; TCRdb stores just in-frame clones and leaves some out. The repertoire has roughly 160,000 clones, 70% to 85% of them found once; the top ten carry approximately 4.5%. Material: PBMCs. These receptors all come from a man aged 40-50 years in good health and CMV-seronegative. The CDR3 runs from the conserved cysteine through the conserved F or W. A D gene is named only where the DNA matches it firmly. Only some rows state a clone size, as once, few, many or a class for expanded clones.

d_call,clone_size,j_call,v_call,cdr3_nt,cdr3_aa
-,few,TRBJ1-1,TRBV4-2,TGTGCCAGCAGCCCCCCCCGGGGGGGGAACACTGAAGCTTTCTTT,CASSPPRGGNTEAFF
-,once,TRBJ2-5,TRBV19,TGTGCCAGTAGTATCTGGTCAGGGAAGGGAGAGACCCAGTACTTC,CASSIWSGKGETQYF
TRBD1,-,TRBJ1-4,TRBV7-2,TGTGCCAGCAGCTTGGACAGGGCTAATGAAAAACTGTTTTTT,CASSLDRANEKLFF
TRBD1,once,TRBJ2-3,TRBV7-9,TGTGCCAGCAGCCCGTGGGACAGAAGCACAGATACGCAGTATTTT,CASSPWDRSTDTQYF
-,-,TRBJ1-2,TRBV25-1,TGTGCCAGCAGTGAATCAGGGTACTATGGCTACACCTTC,CASSESGYYGYTF
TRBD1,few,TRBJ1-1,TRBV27,TGTGCCAGCAGTTTATTCCAGGGGGCGAACACTGAAGCTTTCTTT,CASSLFQGANTEAFF
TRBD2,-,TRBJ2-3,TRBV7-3,TGTGCCAGCAGCTCAGGACTAGCTGGCGCAGATACGCAGTATTTT,CASSSGLAGADTQYF
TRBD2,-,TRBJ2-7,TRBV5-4,TGTGCCAGCAGCTGGGGGACTAGCGGGGGGAGGTACGAGCAGTACTTC,CASSWGTSGGRYEQYF
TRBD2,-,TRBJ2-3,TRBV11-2,TGTGCCAGCAGCTTCAAGCGGGGGGGCGGTTCTACAGATACGCAGTATTTT,CASSFKRGGGSTDTQYF
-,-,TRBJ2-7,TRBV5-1,TGCGCCAGCAGCTTCAACGAGGGAGCCTACGAGCAGTACTTC,CASSFNEGAYEQYF
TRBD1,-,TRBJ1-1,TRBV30,TGTGCCTGGGAGAGGGACAGAGAAGCTTTCTTT,CAWERDREAFF
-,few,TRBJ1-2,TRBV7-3,TGTGCCAGCAGCTTAGGAGAACACTATGGCTACACCTTC,CASSLGEHYGYTF
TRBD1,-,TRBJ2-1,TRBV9,TGTGCCAGCAGCGAAGGGGGACAGGGGGCCGATGAGCAGTTCTTC,CASSEGGQGADEQFF
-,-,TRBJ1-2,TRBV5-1,TGCGCCAGCAGCTTCGCAGGGAATGGCTACACCTTC,CASSFAGNGYTF
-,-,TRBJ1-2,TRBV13,TGTGCCAGCAGCTTAGGATCAGGGGATGGCTACACCTTC,CASSLGSGDGYTF
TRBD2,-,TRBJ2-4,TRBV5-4,TGTGCCAGCAGCTTGGCGGGGGGGCTAAACATTCAGTACTTC,CASSLAGGLNIQYF
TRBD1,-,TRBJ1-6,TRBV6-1,TGCGCCACGGGACAGGGCAATAATTCACCCCTCCACTTT,CATGQGNNSPLHF
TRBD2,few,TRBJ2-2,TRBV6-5,TGTGCCAGCAGGGGGACGGGGGGGACCGGGGAGCTGTTTTTT,CASRGTGGTGELFF
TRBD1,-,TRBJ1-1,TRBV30,TGTGCCTGGAGTGAGCGAGGGACAGGGAGAACTGAAGCTTTCTTT,CAWSERGTGRTEAFF
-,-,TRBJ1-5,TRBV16,TGTGCCAGCAGCCTCGGGACAAGTAGCAATCAGCCCCAGCATTTT,CASSLGTSSNQPQHF
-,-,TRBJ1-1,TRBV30,TGTGCCTGGAGGAAGGGGTACGGAACTGAAGCTTTCTTT,CAWRKGYGTEAFF